The 24 T cell receptor beta chains listed next were all sequenced from one sample in a study of blood T cell repertoires in COVID-19. Measured with immunoSEQ multiplex PCR; TCRdb has only the in-frame clones, and not every one. The data contain over 200,000 clones, approximately 80% of them seen just once; the ten biggest clones take up approximately 2.3%. Sequencing used peripheral blood. The origin of the receptors is a man aged 35-49 years who had recovered from COVID-19.

This clone was seen only a few times. The gene calls are TRBV7-9 and TRBJ1-2, with 7 bases fitting TRBD1. The germline CDR1 and CDR2 sequences are SEHNR and FQNEAQ (reference sequence). This CDR3 region has 17 residues. The V segment lost 0 bases and the J segment 4 bases; nucleotides outside the gene matches: 11. The DNA of the CDR3 is TGTGCCAGCAGCTTAGCAAACGTGGGACAGAGTATCTATGGCTACACCTTC. It yields the protein CASSLANVGQSIYGYTF.

The chain employs TRBV6-5 and TRBJ2-7; maybe TRBD1 (5 bases). Germline V gene data show CDR1 as MNHEY and CDR2 as SVGAGI. The CDR3 covers 12 residues. Trimming removed 8 bases from V and 2 bases from J, with 10 bases in between. In nucleotides, the CDR3 is TGTGCCAGCCGGACATCCACCTACGAGCAGTACTTC. Translating it yields CASRTSTYEQYF.

The chain joins TRBV7-2 to TRBJ2-3; D uncertain. Germline-derived CDR1 and CDR2 are SGHTA and FQGNSA. The CDR3 is 12 residues long. The V end was cut by 5 bases, the J end by 3 bases, with 6 bases between. The CDR3 loop is CASSVVTDTQYF. The DNA of the CDR3 is TGTGCCAGCAGCGTCGTAACAGATACGCAGTATTTT.

The chain carries TRBV7-2 and TRBJ2-3; a possible D gene is TRBD2 (6 bases). There are 13 residues in the CDR3. CDR1 is SGHTA and CDR2 is FQGNSA in the germline V gene. Between the trimmed V and J ends, which lost 5 bases and 10 bases, there was a span of 16 bases. The CDR3 spells CASSQDQDYSQYF. CDR3 DNA: TGTGCCAGCAGCCAGGACCAGGACTACTCGCAGTATTTT.

The gene calls are TRBV9 and TRBJ1-6; D perhaps matches TRBD1 (5 bases). The length of the CDR3 is 15 residues. Trimming took 0 bases from V and 6 from J, leaving 10 bases between them. CDR1 and CDR2 (germline): SGDLS, YYNGEE. Written as DNA, the CDR3 is TGTGCCAGCAGCGTAGTTGCAGGGTCTAATTCACCCCTCCACTTT. It translates to CASSVVAGSNSPLHF.

The V and J genes are TRBV4-1 and TRBJ1-4; TRBD1 agrees at 7 bases. Trimming took 5 bases from V and 1 from J; bases not matched to a gene: 4. The CDR3 length is 15 residues. Germline V gene sequence: CDR1 MGHRA, CDR2 YSYEKL. The CDR3 reads CASSARQGTNEKLFF. In DNA, the CDR3 is TGCGCCAGCAGCGCCCGACAGGGAACTAATGAAAAACTGTTTTTT.

This chain links TRBV14 with TRBJ2-3; the D is unclear. The CDR3 spans 15 residues. Germline CDR1 and CDR2: SGHDN and FVKESK. V was clipped by 4 bases and J by 0 bases, with 11 bases between them. The CDR3 DNA follows: TGTGCCAGCAGCCTCTCAATCGGTAGCACAGATACGCAGTATTTT. It translates to CASSLSIGSTDTQYF. Using reference TRBV14 and TRBJ2-3 for the parts outside the CDR3, the full variable domain is EAGVTQFPSHSVIEKGQTVTLRCDPISGHDNLYWYRRVMGKEIKFLLHFVKESKQDESGMPNNRFLAERTGGTYSTLKVQPAELEDSGVYFCASSLSIGSTDTQYFGPGTRLTVL.

V is TRBV7-2 and J is TRBJ1-2; TRBD1 is a possible D gene (5 bases). The CDR3 extends over 14 amino acids. The V gene's germline CDR1 is SGHTA and CDR2 FQGNSA. V was cut by 2 bases and J by 4 bases, with 11 bases left in between. CDR3 residues: CASSLLRTSYGYTF. CDR3 DNA: TGTGCCAGCAGCTTATTGAGGACATCCTATGGCTACACCTTC.

Remarks on this clone: This CDR3 is also generated by other DNA sequences in the sample. The CDR3 is CASSLGQNYGYTF. As DNA, the CDR3 is TGTGCCAGCAGCTTAGGGCAGAACTATGGCTACACCTTC. The chain recombines TRBV7-8 with TRBJ1-2; D is undetermined. V was cut by 1 base and J by 2 bases, with 5 bases left in between. The CDR3 sequence is 13 residues long. The germline V gene encodes CDR1 SGHVS and CDR2 FQNEAQ. The variable domain in full, with the rest retrieved from reference TRBV7-8 and TRBJ1-2, is GAGVSQSPRYKVAKRGQDVALRCDPISGHVSLFWYQQALGQGPEFLTYFQNEAQLDKSGLPSDRFFAERPEGSVSTLKIQRTQQEDSAVYLCASSLGQNYGYTFGSGTRLTVV.

This rearrangement joins TRBV5-8 to TRBJ1-1, with 7 bases identical to TRBD1. CDR3 length equals 14 residues. V gave up 7 bases and J gave up 5 bases; unmatched junction bases: 11. In germline, CDR1 is SGHTS, CDR2 YDEGEE. CDR3 amino acids: CASQRRGLGTEAFF. DNA of the CDR3: TGTGCCAGCCAGAGGAGGGGGCTCGGAACTGAAGCTTTCTTT.

The chain couples TRBV11-3 to TRBJ2-7, with 8 bases lining up with TRBD1. V was pared by 5 bases and J by 8 bases, with 11 bases of the junction left unmatched. This CDR3 is 14 amino acids long. The germline CDR1 and CDR2 sequences are SGHNT and YENEEA. The CDR3 is CASSPRGQGPQQYF. Here the CDR3 DNA reads TGTGCCAGCAGCCCGCGCGGACAGGGCCCTCAGCAGTACTTC.

This clone came up a few times. V usage is TRBV19 and J usage is TRBJ2-2; a weak D match, TRBD2 (5 bases). The CDR3 has 11 residues. The germline gives CDR1 LNHDA, CDR2 SQIVND (reference sequence). Deletions cut 7 bases from V and 5 bases from J, with 5 bases between. CDR3 in DNA: TGTGCCAGTACGGGGACCGGGGAGCTGTTTTTT. Residues: CASTGTGELFF.

V is TRBV6-5 and J is TRBJ2-2; a possible D gene is TRBD2 (5 bases). V was cut by 6 bases and J by 1 base, with 9 bases left in between. From germline, CDR1 is MNHEY and CDR2 SVGAGI. The length of the CDR3 is 14 residues. The CDR3 coding sequence is TGTGCCAGCAGCCTGGACTGGAACACCGGGGAGCTGTTTTTT. It encodes CASSLDWNTGELFF.

The chain joins TRBV5-1 to TRBJ1-1; TRBD1 is a possible D gene (6 bases). CDR1 is SGHRS, CDR2 YFSETQ, per germline. Between the trimmed V and J ends, which lost 4 bases and 8 bases, there was a span of 18 bases. This CDR3 comprises 14 residues. CDR3 DNA sequence: TGCGCCAGCAGCCCCCCCGGGGGGCCAAGGGAAGCTTTCTTT. Translating it yields CASSPPGGPREAFF.

The chain employs TRBV2 and TRBJ1-3, with no clear D. Germline V gene data show CDR1 as SNHLY and CDR2 as FYNNEI. CDR3 size: 14 residues. V was pared by 1 base and J by 4 bases, with 8 bases between. The CDR3 sequence: CASSEEQFGNTIYF. For the CDR3, the DNA is TGTGCCAGCAGTGAAGAACAGTTCGGAAACACCATATATTTT.

The CDR3 here is CASSQVYLGKELFF. CDR3 DNA sequence: TGCGCCAGCAGCCAAGTCTATCTCGGGAAGGAGCTGTTTTTT. The chain joins TRBV4-1 to TRBJ2-2; a possible D gene is TRBD2 (5 bases). This CDR3 has 14 amino acids. Per the germline V gene, CDR1 is MGHRA and CDR2 is YSYEKL. Deletions cut 1 base from V and 10 bases from J, with 13 bases between.

The chain uses TRBV7-2 and TRBJ1-6, with a tentative D call TRBD1 (5 bases). The CDR3 spans 14 residues. CDR1 and CDR2 (germline): SGHTA, FQGNSA. Trimming cost V 2 bases and J 5 bases, with 7 bases left between them. CDR3 loop: CASSLTTDNSPLHF. In nucleotides, the CDR3 is TGTGCCAGCAGCTTAACGACAGATAATTCACCCCTCCACTTT.

This sequence joins TRBV10-3 and TRBJ2-7, with TRBD2 identical over 12 bases. Germline values: CDR1 ENHRY, CDR2 SYGVKD. The CDR3 contains 17 residues. The V gene end was trimmed by 4 bases and the J gene end by 4 bases; junction bases not matched to a gene: 11. The CDR3 bases are TGTGCCATCAGTGCCTCGACTAGCGGGAGCCCGGGATACGAGCAGTACTTC. Protein sequence: CAISASTSGSPGYEQYF.

This chain uses TRBV2 with TRBJ1-1; TRBD1 is a possible D gene (6 bases). Germline values: CDR1 SNHLY, CDR2 FYNNEI. This CDR3 is built from 13 residues. The V end was cut by 10 bases, the J end by 3 bases, with 15 bases between. In DNA, the CDR3 is TGTGCCAACCGACAGGACCCCTACACTGAAGCTTTCTTT. This codes for CANRQDPYTEAFF.

DNA for the CDR3: TGTGCCCTGGAGGAGGGAGCGGGGGCCCACGAGCAGTACTTC. Translated: CALEEGAGAHEQYF. The rearrangement joins TRBV30 to TRBJ2-7; 8 positions match TRBD2. The CDR3 contains 14 residues. Losses at the gene ends were 8 bases for V and 5 bases for J; bases not matched to a gene: 14. Germline CDR1 GTSNPN, CDR2 SVGIG (reference sequence).

This chain connects TRBV5-1 to TRBJ2-7; maybe TRBD2 (6 bases). The germline V gene has CDR1 SGHRS and CDR2 YFSETQ. This CDR3 is 13 amino acids long. V was clipped by 3 bases and J by 4 bases, with 11 bases between them. CDR3 coding DNA: TGCGCCAGCAGCTCCTTAGGGACTTACGAGCAGTACTTC. Its translation is CASSSLGTYEQYF.

The V and J genes are TRBV28 and TRBJ2-1, with 7 bases fitting TRBD1. In germline, CDR1 is MDHEN, CDR2 SYDVKM. V was clipped by 6 bases and J by 4 bases; unmatched bases: 6. The CDR3 contains 14 residues. For the CDR3, the DNA is TGTGCCAGCAGCCAGGGACAGTTGTACAATGAGCAGTTCTTC. Amino acids: CASSQGQLYNEQFF.

This clone was observed a handful of times. V and J are TRBV19 and TRBJ2-1, with 8 bases aligning to TRBD1. CDR1 is LNHDA and CDR2 is SQIVND in the germline V gene (reference sequence). Losses at the gene ends were 10 bases for V and 2 bases for J; bases not matched to a gene: 4. CDR3 length equals 13 residues. CDR3 sequence: CATRGLAYNEQFF. The CDR3 DNA is TGTGCCACCAGGGGGCTGGCCTACAATGAGCAGTTCTTC.

V usage is TRBV5-1 and J usage is TRBJ2-2; TRBD1 agrees at 12 bases. The CDR3 is made up of 16 amino acids. With 5 bases clipped from V and 6 bases from J, the junction kept 8 bases outside the gene matches. Germline CDR1 and CDR2: SGHRS and YFSETQ. CDR3 in amino acids: CASSPPGTGGSGELFF. CDR3 bases: TGCGCCAGCAGTCCACCAGGGACAGGGGGCTCCGGGGAGCTGTTTTTT.